This T cell receptor beta chain originates from a study of blood T cell repertoires in COVID-19. Whole-study context: PBMCs, B-cell-depleted T cells, or T cells were the source of the cDNA or gDNA that made up the material.

V dropped 0 bases and J dropped 3 bases, with 12 bases sitting between them. The germline V gene has CDR1 LGHNT and CDR2 FRNRAP. CDR3 length: 16 amino acids. Authors' processing steps: How many nucleated cells were present was estimated from reference gene primer amplification. TCRdb's copy holds only in-frame clones and misses some; the assay was immunoSEQ multiplex PCR. V and J calls and clone size are as listed in that table; D and trimming were resolved from the DNA. The sample carries hundreds of thousands of clones, around 88% recorded once. The sequencing sample was made of peripheral blood. This TCR was recovered from a woman aged 30 to 39 with COVID-19, enrolled during active disease. This chain connects TRBV12-5 to TRBJ1-5, with D unclear. Here the CDR3 DNA reads TGTGCTAGTGGTTTGGTATTTACCGGGGACAATCAGCCCCAGCATTTT. Amino acid sequence: CASGLVFTGDNQPQHF.